Detailed here is one T cell receptor beta chain. This clonotype was counted only a few times. Its antigen has not been determined. Nothing much larger sits one base from this clone, and base qualities are not available. From a lookup of the germline V gene, CDR1 and CDR2 are SGHRS and YFSETQ. The V end loses 2 bases and the J end loses 4 bases, and a stretch of 21 bases separates them. Including the terminal cysteine and phenylalanine, the CDR3 comprises 17 residues. Only CDR3 DNA remains: 51 bases, in frame from the first base. From the second PCR step onward, the TCR alpha chain libraries and the TCR beta chain libraries were amplified separately. The CMV status of each donor was determined by measuring IFNgamma production from CD4+ T cells after fresh PBMCs had been stimulated overnight with CMV viral lysate. CD4 T cells were positively selected using Miltenyi beads, after which CD8 T cells were positively selected from the CD4-negative fraction. Cells stained for CD3, CD4, CD8, CD45RA, CD27 and a live/dead dye were sorted on a BD Aria II into four subsets by CD45RA and CD27. Blood came from a few healthy volunteers, each fractionated into CD4 and CD8 T cells and then into four differentiation subsets. Roughly 120 ml of peripheral blood was collected from each donor, and PBMC were isolated from the blood using Ficoll-Paque PLUS density-gradient centrifugation. Sorted cells were lysed in RLT buffer, and RNA was extracted with a Qiagen RNeasy kit and stored at -80°C.

The receptor library was made with UMI-ligation and nested PCR. The beta constant-region primer was an equimolar mix of two oligonucleotides covering both TRBC1 and TRBC2. Four rounds of PCR, combining the SP2 primer with nested alpha and beta constant-region primers, were used to amplify the ligated cDNA. T4 RNA ligase 1 ligated a single-stranded oligonucleotide carrying the SP2 primer and a 12-nucleotide UMI to the cDNA 3' end. The ligation reaction was incubated at 16°C for about 20-24 hours. To avoid over-amplification, PCR2 was usually performed as a SYBR Green qPCR and halted once a predetermined threshold was reached. Apart from the first purification, every purification step used Agencourt AMPure XP magnetic beads. Library quantification was done by Qubit, followed by a TapeStation check on which the main peak was expected at around 650 bp. Pooled libraries were sequenced on an Illumina MiSeq with v2 2x251 paired-end kits, typically giving roughly 0.95-2.1 million reads per sample. Each sample's library went into the pool at roughly 4.4 nM, and roughly 4.5-7.5% PhiX was added to help with cluster recognition. The paper's data handling went like this. Decombinator assigned V and J genes to Demultiplexor-processed FASTQ reads by tag matching, allowing a single base-pair mismatch. By using UMIs, Collapsinator corrected both sequencing errors and the frequency errors caused by PCR heterogeneity. CDR3Translator translated TCRs and extracted CDR3s from the conserved cysteine to the FGXG phenylalanine, flagging non-productive sequences. Repertoires were subsampled to equal numbers of UMI-defined TCRs before Gini, Shannon entropy and inverse Simpson indices were calculated. Within the linear range, a power law was fitted to clonotype abundance distributions using maximum likelihood. On one naive CD8 sample, the pipeline and MIGEC gave similar UMI counts, unique TCR numbers and clonal distributions. One analysis removed from the naive repertoire any naive TCRs that were also present in any memory subset from the same donor. A set of approximately 7,300 CMV-associated CDR3 sequences, compiled from VDJdb and a published dataset, was used to search the repertoires. TCRdb reprocessing: public reads trimmed at Q25 with fastp, clones called with MiXCR, in-frame beta chains kept. A single entry per CDR3 protein holds the most common genes and DNA from its merged rows. The V and J calls and clone size come from TCRdb's table, not from the authors' own analysis. This sample is represented by 80,000 to 95,000 distinct CDR3 sequences; around 9% of them were singletons. The top ten hold 1.2% of the sample.

The data were obtained in a study of naive and memory T cell subsets listed by TCRdb under 2017. Some background on the complete study: The study applied an open-source, UMI-based TCR alpha and beta sequencing pipeline to sorted naive and memory peripheral blood T cell subsets. RNA was DNase-treated and reverse transcribed with TCR constant-region primers, mostly using SuperScript III. The results of the functional CMV T cell responses matched the IgG serology results in every case. Paper-wide results and their limitations: Gini index rose and Shannon and inverse Simpson diversity fell from naive through CM, EM and EMRA in both CD4 and CD8 cells. TCR abundance followed a power law with an exponent that was different for naive and memory subsets but consistent across the three individuals. RNA-based TCR counts may be affected by expression changes linked to T cell activation and differentiation. Following error correction, more than 95% of naive TCR sequences occurred only once, which made naive abundance distributions much steeper than those of memory subsets. A few larger clonotypes were present in naive repertoires, particularly the CD8 repertoires, and these clonotypes were possibly memory cells re-expressing CD45RA. No ground truth was available to validate the repertoire findings for the naive and memory subsets. A clonotype was defined as a single alpha or beta chain sequence rather than as a paired alpha/beta receptor.

The specimen sequenced was naive CD8+ T cells from blood. This sample's cell subset or site label indicates: naive T cells, CD45RA high CD27+. The sequence is built from TRBV5-1 and TRBJ2-5; there is no confident call for the D gene. This sequence was found in a human donor in good health. The CDR3 sequence is CASSFPWGGTSRETQYF. The DNA sequence follows: TGCGCCAGCAGCTTCCCCTGGGGTGGAACTTCTCGAGAGACCCAGTACTTC. The full variable domain, with segments outside the CDR3 supplied by the reference TRBV5-1 and TRBJ2-5 proteins, appears as KAGVTQTPRYLIKTRGQQVTLSCSPISGHRSVSWYQQTPGQGLQFLFEYFSETQRNKGNFPGRFSGRQFSNSRSEMNVSTLELGDSALYLCASSFPWGGTSRETQYFGPGTRLLVL.